Below are 18 T cell receptor beta chains sequenced from a single sample in a study of blood T cells in healthy people across ages. A J-beta primer mix and a sample-barcoded 5' primer were used in a second PCR of about 7 to 12 cycles. TCRdb independently ran MiXCR on the 5' RACE reads; one entry per CDR3 protein. The sample has about 640,000 distinct CDR3 sequences; about 54% are singletons. Sequencing used blood. The source is a man between 60 and 70 years old in good health.

This clonotype was found a few times. The chain links TRBV11-2 to TRBJ2-1; D not certain. There are 15 residues in the CDR3. V gave up 2 bases and J gave up 3 bases, with 11 bases separating them. From germline, CDR1 is SGHAT and CDR2 FQNNGV. Here the CDR3 DNA reads TGTGCCAGCAGCTTACTCGTTGCCGTCTACAATGAGCAGTTCTTC. Translation gives CASSLLVAVYNEQFF.

J is TRBJ1-1 and V is TRBV20-1; 7 bases are shared with TRBD1. Trimming cost V 5 bases and J 7 bases; bases outside gene matches: 7. Germline loops: CDR1 DFQATT, CDR2 SNEGSKA (reference sequence). The CDR3 totals 12 residues. CDR3 sequence: CSAARQGNEAFF. CDR3 nucleotides: TGCAGTGCTGCCCGACAGGGCAATGAAGCTTTCTTT.

This clonotype was counted a few times. V usage is TRBV5-6 and J usage is TRBJ1-2; 9 positions agree with TRBD1. Looked up from germline, CDR1 is SGHDT and CDR2 is YYEEEE. The V gene end was trimmed by 4 bases and the J gene end by 4 bases; junction bases not matched to a gene: 5. The CDR3 covers 14 residues. CDR3 amino acids: CASSKGQGRYGYTF. Written as DNA, the CDR3 is TGTGCCAGCAGCAAGGGACAGGGCCGCTATGGCTACACCTTC.

This clonotype was seen a few times. V and J are TRBV10-3 and TRBJ2-7; no definite D call. The CDR3 consists of 12 residues. V lost 8 bases to trimming and J lost 1 base, with 9 bases between them. Germline V gene sequence: CDR1 ENHRY, CDR2 SYGVKD. CDR3 DNA: TGTGCCATCGGGTTAGTTTCCTACGAGCAGTACTTC. The encoded protein is CAIGLVSYEQYF.

Written as DNA, the CDR3 is TGTGCCAGCAGTACAGGGGCTGTAGCCAAAAACATTCAGTACTTC. It specifies CASSTGAVAKNIQYF. This sequence joins TRBV2 and TRBJ2-4, with TRBD1 identical over 7 bases. V was pared by 5 bases and J by 0 bases, with 4 bases of the junction left unmatched. Per the germline V gene, CDR1 is SNHLY and CDR2 is FYNNEI. The CDR3 covers 15 residues.

The chain combines TRBV5-1 with TRBJ2-7, with D hard to call. This CDR3 is 12 amino acids long. V was cut by 1 base and J by 7 bases, with 9 bases left in between. Germline CDR1 and CDR2: SGHRS and YFSETQ. CDR3 region: CASSLIEGEQYF. CDR3 coding DNA: TGCGCCAGCAGCTTGATAGAAGGTGAGCAGTACTTC. Drawing the rest from reference TRBV5-1 and TRBJ2-7, the complete variable domain is KAGVTQTPRYLIKTRGQQVTLSCSPISGHRSVSWYQQTPGQGLQFLFEYFSETQRNKGNFPGRFSGRQFSNSRSEMNVSTLELGDSALYLCASSLIEGEQYFGPGTRLTVT.

This clonotype appeared once. The rearrangement uses TRBV12-3 or TRBV12-4 and TRBJ2-6, with D unclear. Trimming cost V 7 bases and J 0 bases, with 7 bases left between them. This CDR3 comprises 14 residues. CDR3 amino acids: CASTSLSGANVLTF. CDR3 nucleotides: TGTGCCAGCACCTCCCTCTCTGGGGCCAACGTCCTGACTTTC.

A remark on this clonotype: This may be a read error: a much more frequent sequence differs by one nucleotide. The gene calls are TRBV29-1 and TRBJ2-7, with 7 bases that match TRBD1. Unmatched junction bases numbered 13, after V lost 4 bases and J lost 7 bases. Germline V CDR1 and CDR2: SQVTM, ANQGSEA. This CDR3 comprises 14 residues. The DNA for the CDR3 is TGCAGCGTTGGGCTGCGGACAGGTTACAATGAGCAGTACTTC. Translating gives CSVGLRTGYNEQYF.

The V call is TRBV14, the J call TRBJ1-6; possibly TRBD1 for D (6 bases). The CDR3 runs to 17 residues. Germline CDR1 SGHDN, CDR2 FVKESK. Trimming removed 4 bases from V and 8 bases from J, with 21 bases in between. The CDR3 DNA reads TGTGCCAGCAGCCCCAGCCCGAGTTTGGGGGCTTATTCACCCCTCCACTTT. It codes for CASSPSPSLGAYSPLHF.

This clonotype was picked up many times. This sequence joins TRBV6-5 and TRBJ2-2, with no clear D. This CDR3 contains 13 residues. Trimming shortened V by 8 bases and J by 1 base, and 8 bases separated the two germline ends. Germline CDR1 is MNHEY and CDR2 is SVGAGI. The CDR3 region is CASGRMNTGELFF. CDR3 sequence (DNA): TGTGCCAGCGGGCGGATGAACACCGGGGAGCTGTTTTTT.

The rearrangement uses TRBV7-2 and TRBJ2-5, with TRBD1 matching 7 bases. CDR1 is SGHTA, CDR2 FQGNSA, per germline. V shed 4 bases and J 5 bases; nucleotides not matched to a gene: 7. This CDR3 contains 14 residues. The CDR3 DNA sequence: TGTGCCAGCAGCTCACAAGGGGGCCGGGAGACCCAGTACTTC. It codes for CASSSQGGRETQYF.

The chain is built from TRBV6-5 and TRBJ1-6; 8 bases map to TRBD1. V trimming: 7 bases; J trimming: 7 bases; junction bases outside the gene matches: 9. Germline V lookup: CDR1 MNHEY, CDR2 SVGAGI. The CDR3 extends over 15 amino acids. The CDR3 nucleotides read TGTGCCAGCACCCGACAGGGGCCGACCAATTCACCCCTCCACTTT. It translates to CASTRQGPTNSPLHF.

The V gene is TRBV10-3, the J gene TRBJ2-3; D possibly uses TRBD1 or TRBD2 (6 bases each). The CDR3 has 16 residues. The V gene's germline CDR1 is ENHRY and CDR2 SYGVKD. The V end lost 4 bases, the J end lost 2 bases, and 16 bases lay between the germline ends. CDR3 loop: CAISGKEGTYTDTQYF. CDR3 sequence (DNA): TGTGCCATCAGTGGAAAGGAGGGGACATACACAGATACGCAGTATTTT.

CDR3 protein: CAISEVGGPSDEQYF. CDR3 in DNA: TGTGCCATCAGTGAGGTTGGAGGGCCCTCGGACGAGCAGTACTTC. This chain uses TRBV10-3 with TRBJ2-5; TRBD2 might be the D (6 bases). TRBJ2-7 matches the DNA end more closely, so the J call is doubtful. The CDR3 contains 15 residues. Germline CDR1 is ENHRY and CDR2 is SYGVKD.

This clonotype was detected a few times. The chain links TRBV4-2 to TRBJ2-1; unclear D gene. The V end was cut by 0 bases, the J end by 6 bases, with 3 bases between. Germline V gene lookup returns CDR1 LGHNA and CDR2 YNFKEQ. CDR3 size: 12 residues. This chain's CDR3 is CASSQDGNEQFF. The CDR3 nucleotides read TGTGCCAGCAGCCAAGACGGCAATGAGCAGTTCTTC.

This clonotype was picked up a small number of times. The chain combines TRBV6-1 with TRBJ2-3, with a weak D call TRBD2 (5 bases). The V and J ends lost 6 bases and 3 bases respectively, with 10 bases between them. CDR3 size: 13 residues. Germline V gene data show CDR1 as MNHNS and CDR2 as SASEGT. CDR3 amino acids: CASRPSGTDTQYF. The CDR3 DNA reads as TGTGCCAGCAGACCTTCGGGGACAGATACGCAGTATTTT.

The chain couples TRBV25-1 to TRBJ2-7; D remains ambiguous. The DNA end is a closer match to TRBJ2-4, so the J assignment may be wrong. The CDR3 is 12 amino acids. CDR1 is MGHDK, CDR2 SYGVNS, per germline. CDR3 loop: CASSGRINIQYF. CDR3 bases: TGTGCCAGCAGTGGTAGGATAAACATTCAGTACTTC.

Concerning this clonotype itself: One end of the junction varies from germline; a read error may be responsible. J is TRBJ1-2 and V is TRBV4-1, with 9 bases matching TRBD1. Germline CDR1 is MGHRA and CDR2 is YSYEKL. The CDR3 length is 15 residues. The CDR3 region is CAGSRTGGTNYGYTF. For the CDR3, the DNA is TGCGCCGGCAGCCGAACAGGGGGCACTAACTATGGCTACACCTTC.